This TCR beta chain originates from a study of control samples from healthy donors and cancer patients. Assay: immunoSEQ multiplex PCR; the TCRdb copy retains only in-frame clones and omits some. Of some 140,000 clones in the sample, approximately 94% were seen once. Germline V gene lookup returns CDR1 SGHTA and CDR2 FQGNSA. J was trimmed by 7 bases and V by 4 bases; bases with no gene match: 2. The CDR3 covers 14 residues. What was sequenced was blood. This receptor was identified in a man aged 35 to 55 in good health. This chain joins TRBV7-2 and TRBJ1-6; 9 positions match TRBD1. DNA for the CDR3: TGTGCCAGCAGCTCCGGGACAGGGAATTCACCCCTCCACTTT. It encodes CASSSGTGNSPLHF.